A selection of T cell receptor beta chains follows, all from one sample in a study of cytomegalovirus exposure and HLA in healthy donors. Produced via immunoSEQ multiplex PCR; TCRdb's table is partial and in-frame only. This table holds around 150,000 clones, 84% found once. The sequenced sample was PBMCs. The receptors come from a man in his thirties or forties in good health and CMV-seropositive. CDR3s include the opening cysteine and the closing phenylalanine or tryptophan. A D gene is named only where the DNA matches it firmly. Expanded clones are given a class, and other clones once, few, many or no size at all.

D gene	V gene	J gene	clone size	CDR3 protein	CDR3 DNA
-	TRBV18	TRBJ2-5	-	CASSRGDKETQYF	TGTGCCAGCTCCCGGGGGGACAAAGAGACCCAGTACTTC
TRBD1	TRBV5-1	TRBJ2-3	-	CASSFGQGASTDTQYF	TGCGCCAGCAGCTTTGGACAGGGGGCCAGCACAGATACGCAGTATTTT
TRBD1	TRBV18	TRBJ1-4	-	CASSPRGQGGEKLFF	TGTGCCAGCTCACCACGGGGACAGGGAGGTGAAAAACTGTTTTTT
TRBD1	TRBV2	TRBJ2-2	-	CASSLGQGDTGELFF	TGTGCCAGCAGTTTGGGACAGGGAGACACCGGGGAGCTGTTTTTT
-	TRBV6-5	TRBJ1-5	-	CASSYSGGNQPQHF	TGTGCCAGCAGTTACTCGGGGGGGAATCAGCCCCAGCATTTT
-	TRBV30	TRBJ1-3	few	CAWMLGDRNTIYF	TGTGCCTGGATGTTAGGAGATAGAAACACCATATATTTT
TRBD2	TRBV9	TRBJ2-5	-	CASSVAGGPSVGGIGETQYF	TGTGCCAGCAGCGTCGCGGGAGGGCCATCGGTAGGGGGTATCGGAGAGACCCAGTACTTC
TRBD2	TRBV15	TRBJ2-3	many	CATSRGTSGGADTQYF	TGTGCCACCAGCAGAGGGACTAGCGGGGGGGCAGATACGCAGTATTTT
-	TRBV19	TRBJ2-1	-	CASSILEGNEQFF	TGTGCCAGTAGTATCCTGGAGGGGAATGAGCAGTTCTTC
TRBD1	TRBV19	TRBJ2-1	-	CASSMGDRAYNEQFF	TGTGCCAGTAGTATGGGAGACAGGGCCTACAATGAGCAGTTCTTC
-	TRBV7-9	TRBJ2-6	-	CASSPNAGSGANVLTF	TGTGCCAGCAGCCCTAACGCGGGCTCTGGGGCCAACGTCCTGACTTTC
TRBD1	TRBV28	TRBJ2-4	few	CASSSPWTGKNIQYF	TGTGCCAGCAGTTCCCCCTGGACAGGGAAAAACATTCAGTACTTC
TRBD1	TRBV29-1	TRBJ2-7	few	CSVLIGPRQGVSKDEQYF	TGCAGCGTGTTAATCGGGCCCAGACAGGGAGTTTCTAAGGACGAGCAGTACTTC
-	TRBV5-3	TRBJ1-5	-	CARSLRRGREVGSNQPQHF	TGTGCCAGAAGCTTGAGGCGCGGCAGGGAAGTAGGCAGCAATCAGCCCCAGCATTTT
-	TRBV5-1	TRBJ2-7	-	CASTGNYEQYF	TGCGCCAGCACCGGGAACTACGAGCAGTACTTC
TRBD2	TRBV4-2	TRBJ2-7	-	CASSPQGLAGGLTLYEQYF	TGTGCCAGCAGCCCGCAAGGGCTAGCGGGAGGGCTCACGTTGTACGAGCAGTACTTC
-	TRBV6-5	TRBJ1-3	once	CASTPGDSGNTIYF	TGTGCCAGCACCCCGGGGGACTCTGGAAACACCATATATTTT
TRBD2	TRBV7-3	TRBJ2-7	-	CASSPNGRDEQYF	TGTGCCAGCAGCCCTAATGGGAGGGACGAGCAGTACTTC
TRBD2	TRBV7-8	TRBJ2-7	-	CASSLEVGAGGRSGSYEQYF	TGTGCCAGCAGCTTAGAGGTGGGTGCGGGAGGCCGGAGCGGTTCCTACGAGCAGTACTTC
TRBD1	TRBV27	TRBJ2-7	-	CASSLLGQGYEQYF	TGTGCCAGCAGTTTGTTGGGACAGGGGTACGAGCAGTACTTC
-	TRBV2	TRBJ1-4	-	CASSVSQGTNEKLFF	TGTGCCAGCAGTGTATCGCAGGGAACTAATGAAAAACTGTTTTTT
TRBD2	TRBV7-2	TRBJ2-7	-	CASSPSSGGYEQYF	TGTGCCAGCAGCCCCTCTAGCGGGGGATACGAGCAGTACTTC
-	TRBV6-1	TRBJ2-3	-	CASSPGLASTQYF	TGTGCCAGCAGTCCGGGACTTGCCTCTACGCAGTATTTT